Below are 27 T cell receptor beta chains sequenced from a single sample in a study of T cells in Graves' hyperthyroidism and ophthalmopathy. Amplification yielded TCR beta CDR3 regions, with RNA transcripts as the source. RT-PCR in the first round (using the HTBI primer set) targeted the TCR CDR3. TCRdb re-called the multiplex PCR reads through MiXCR, storing one row per CDR3 protein. The sample consists of hundreds of thousands of distinct CDR3 sequences, 16% of them appearing once. The sequenced sample consisted of blood. The receptors were sampled from a woman between 40 and 55 years old with Graves' ophthalmopathy.

This clonotype was recorded a few times. CDR3 coding DNA: TGTGCCAGCAGTCTCCATAAAAATGAGCAGTTCTTC. This sequence encodes CASSLHKNEQFF. The chain combines TRBV5-8 with TRBJ2-1; D call uncertain. Germline loops: CDR1 SGHTS, CDR2 YDEGEE. Trimming removed 5 bases at V and 7 bases at J, with 10 bases between. The CDR3 consists of 12 residues.

This clonotype was observed at least ten times. The CDR3 loop reads CASSLSRGEQYF. The CDR3 nucleotides read TGTGCCAGCAGTCTCAGCCGGGGCGAGCAGTACTTC. J is TRBJ2-7 and V is TRBV28, with D possibly being TRBD2 (5 bases). V was trimmed by 5 bases and J by 6 bases, leaving 11 bases between them. Germline-derived CDR1 and CDR2 are MDHEN and SYDVKM. This CDR3 is built from 12 residues.

This clonotype has a count of ten or more. The V call is TRBV20-1, the J call TRBJ2-1; D is tentatively TRBD1 or TRBD2 (5 bases each). In germline, CDR1 is DFQATT, CDR2 SNEGSKA (reference sequence). V shed 2 bases and J shed 5 bases, with 10 bases lying between them. This CDR3 is 13 amino acids long. The CDR3 sequence is CSARPGPDNEQFF. CDR3 nucleotide sequence: TGCAGTGCTAGACCGGGACCGGACAATGAGCAGTTCTTC.

There are a few counts of this clonotype. The J gene is TRBJ1-1, the V gene TRBV6-5, with no clear D. Trimming took 3 bases from V and 4 from J, leaving 12 bases between them. The V gene's germline CDR1 is MNHEY and CDR2 SVGAGI. The CDR3 runs to 14 residues. As DNA, the CDR3 is TGTGCCAGCAGTTATTCGATAGGGTTCACTGAAGCTTTCTTT. This sequence encodes CASSYSIGFTEAFF.

This clonotype has a single count. The chain combines TRBV9 with TRBJ2-5; possible D gene TRBD2, 5 bases. This CDR3 has 15 residues. Germline CDR1 and CDR2: SGDLS and YYNGEE. V was trimmed by 1 base and J by 1 base, leaving 11 bases between them. CDR3 sequence reads: CASSVNTGSQETQYF. The CDR3 bases are TGTGCCAGCAGCGTAAATACGGGATCCCAAGAGACCCAGTACTTC. Full variable domain (rest looked up from reference TRBV9 and TRBJ2-5): DSGVTQTPKHLITATGQRVTLRCSPRSGDLSVYWYQQSLDQGLQFLIQYYNGEERAKGNILERFSAQQFPDLHSELNLSSLELGDSALYFCASSVNTGSQETQYFGPGTRLLVL.

This clonotype was seen many times. The chain is built from TRBV11-2 and TRBJ2-7; TRBD2 matches at 8 bases. Germline V CDR1 and CDR2: SGHAT, FQNNGV. Trimming at V came to 5 bases and at J to 6 bases, leaving 15 bases not matched to a gene. The CDR3 extends over 16 amino acids. The CDR3: CASSTRSRGRSGEQYF. Written as DNA, the CDR3 is TGTGCCAGCAGCACCCGTTCTCGCGGGAGGTCCGGCGAGCAGTACTTC.

This clonotype appeared a few times. V and J are TRBV4-1 and TRBJ2-3; tentatively, D is TRBD2 (5 bases). This CDR3 has 16 amino acids. The ends were cut back, 4 bases at V and 3 bases at J, with 17 bases in the middle. Germline CDR1 reads MGHRA; CDR2 reads YSYEKL. CDR3 residues: CASSRDNGRGTDTQYF. Written as DNA, the CDR3 is TGCGCCAGCAGCCGCGATAACGGGCGAGGGACAGATACGCAGTATTTT.

This clonotype has ten or more counts. The chain carries TRBV7-3 and TRBJ2-2; D perhaps matches TRBD1 (6 bases). V dropped 5 bases and J dropped 7 bases, with 11 bases sitting between them. This CDR3 contains 13 residues. CDR1 is SGHTA, CDR2 FQGTGA, per germline. The CDR3 loop reads CASSPVRGGELFF. CDR3 bases: TGTGCCAGCAGCCCCGTCAGGGGCGGGGAGCTGTTTTTT.

This clonotype was detected ten times or more. The CDR3 loop reads CASSWTDSDTQYF. The CDR3 DNA reads as TGCGCCAGCAGCTGGACCGACTCAGATACGCAGTATTTT. The gene calls are TRBV5-1 and TRBJ2-3; D unresolved. The CDR3 totals 13 residues. Germline CDR1 SGHRS, CDR2 YFSETQ. V lost 3 bases and J 4 bases, leaving 9 bases between the germline ends.

This clonotype showed up many times. The chain uses TRBV20-1 and TRBJ1-2; the D is unclear. Trimming removed 0 bases at V and 4 bases at J, with 12 bases between. The CDR3 has 14 amino acids. CDR1 is DFQATT, CDR2 SNEGSKA, per germline (reference sequence). The DNA for the CDR3 is TGCAGTGCTAGAGATTGGGTCACTTCCTATGGCTACACCTTC. It yields the protein CSARDWVTSYGYTF.

This clonotype was recorded at least ten times. The rearrangement links TRBV20-1 to TRBJ1-4; D gene unclear. The CDR3 has 13 amino acids. Between the trimmed V and J ends, which lost 6 bases and 8 bases, there was a span of 16 bases. Germline V CDR1 and CDR2: DFQATT, SNEGSKA (reference sequence). The CDR3 bases are TGCAGTGCCCCCAGTTGGGAGGGAGAAAAACTGTTTTTT. It yields the protein CSAPSWEGEKLFF.

This clonotype has more than one count but fewer than ten. The chain joins TRBV20-1 to TRBJ1-1, with D perhaps TRBD1 (5 bases). V was pared by 7 bases and J by 1 base, with 13 bases between. Germline V gene lookup returns CDR1 DFQATT and CDR2 SNEGSKA (reference sequence). The CDR3 runs 13 residues. CDR3 bases: TGCAGTGTGAGGGACTTCGAGAACACTGAAGCTTTCTTT. This encodes CSVRDFENTEAFF.

This clonotype was seen a handful of times. V is TRBV15 and J is TRBJ1-5; 10 bases are a match to TRBD1. Germline lookup yields CDR1 LNHNV and CDR2 YYDKDF (reference sequence). V trimming: 4 bases; J trimming: 4 bases; junction bases outside the gene matches: 4. There are 15 residues in the CDR3. CDR3 region: CATSTRQGANQPQHF. In DNA, the CDR3 is TGTGCCACCAGCACCAGACAGGGGGCGAATCAGCCCCAGCATTTT.

Many counts were recorded for this clonotype. The chain couples TRBV20-1 to TRBJ1-1; D not certain. Germline loops: CDR1 DFQATT, CDR2 SNEGSKA (reference sequence). This CDR3 has 12 amino acids. Trimming stripped 1 base from V and 7 bases from J, with 10 bases between. The CDR3 here is CSARVGLSEAFF. CDR3 nucleotide sequence: TGCAGTGCTAGAGTAGGATTAAGTGAAGCTTTCTTT.

V gene TRBV7-3 combines with J gene TRBJ2-3, with a weak D call TRBD1 (6 bases). Matching the DNA end better, TRBJ1-5 makes the J call doubtful. The CDR3 totals 14 residues. Germline CDR1 SGHTA, CDR2 FQGTGA. CDR3: CASSLGGRGDTQHF. CDR3 nucleotides: TGTGCCAGCAGCTTAGGGGGCCGCGGGGATACGCAGCATTTT.

Many counts were recorded for this clonotype. V and J are TRBV2 and TRBJ2-7, with TRBD2 identical over 13 bases. The V and J ends lost 4 bases and 2 bases, in that order; junction bases with no gene match: 2. CDR3 length equals 15 residues. Germline assignment: CDR1 SNHLY and CDR2 FYNNEI. In DNA form, the CDR3 reads TGTGCCAGCAGTGTCGGGACTAGCGGGACCTACGAGCAGTACTTC. This codes for CASSVGTSGTYEQYF.

The chain uses TRBV9 and TRBJ2-3; 8 bases fit TRBD2. From germline, CDR1 is SGDLS and CDR2 YYNGEE. Unmatched junction bases numbered 4, after V lost 3 bases and J lost 1 base. The CDR3 is 15 residues long. CDR3 residues: CASSEGGRRTDTQYF. The CDR3, as DNA: TGTGCCAGCAGCGAGGGCGGGAGGCGCACAGATACGCAGTATTTT.

In regard to this clonotype: Possible read error: a much larger clone is one base away. J is TRBJ1-1 and V is TRBV5-1; D unresolved. The length of the CDR3 is 13 residues. From germline, CDR1 is SGHRS and CDR2 YFSETQ. V was clipped by 1 base and J by 5 bases, with 9 bases between them. In nucleotides, the CDR3 is TGCGCCAGCAGCTTGATTGGCAGAACTGAAGCTTTCTTT. Protein product: CASSLIGRTEAFF.

The chain recombines TRBV13 with TRBJ2-7; 7 bases fit TRBD2. V shed 2 bases and J 6 bases; nucleotides not matched to a gene: 7. The CDR3 has 14 residues. Germline V gives CDR1 PRHDT, CDR2 FYEKMQ (reference sequence). CDR3 sequence: CASSLWVAGSEQYF. As DNA, the CDR3 is TGTGCCAGCAGCTTATGGGTAGCGGGCAGCGAGCAGTACTTC.

Many counts were recorded for this clonotype. The DNA of the CDR3 is TGTGCCAGCAGCTTAGATCGACGCACAGATACGCAGTATTTT. It translates to CASSLDRRTDTQYF. V usage is TRBV11-2 and J usage is TRBJ2-3; unclear D gene. The CDR3 consists of 14 residues. V shed 0 bases and J shed 1 base, with 5 bases lying between them. Germline lookup yields CDR1 SGHAT and CDR2 FQNNGV.

This clonotype turned up a few times. The genes are TRBV20-1 and TRBJ2-6; 9 bases fit TRBD2. Germline V CDR1 and CDR2: DFQATT, SNEGSKA (reference sequence). After removal of 1 base from V and 1 base from J, the junction contained 2 bases not matched to a gene. The CDR3 consists of 16 residues. CDR3 bases: TGCAGTGCTAGAGCTCTAGCGGGATCTGGGGCCAACGTCCTGACTTTC. Amino acids: CSARALAGSGANVLTF.

This clonotype showed up just a few times. The rearrangement links TRBV7-2 to TRBJ2-2, with D uncertain. There are 14 residues in the CDR3. Germline CDR1 SGHTA, CDR2 FQGNSA. V dropped 3 bases and J dropped 1 base, with 6 bases sitting between them. CDR3 sequence: CASSFFKNTGELFF. The CDR3 coding sequence is TGTGCCAGCAGCTTTTTCAAGAACACCGGGGAGCTGTTTTTT.

There are many counts of this clonotype. This rearrangement joins TRBV20-1 to TRBJ1-1, with D perhaps matching TRBD1 (5 bases). The CDR3 sequence is 15 residues long. Trimming took 6 bases from V and 1 from J, leaving 18 bases between them. CDR1 and CDR2 from the germline V gene are DFQATT and SNEGSKA (reference sequence). CDR3 bases: TGCAGTGCCCTTATTCCGGGGCAGGGGAACACTGAAGCTTTCTTT. The encoded protein is CSALIPGQGNTEAFF.

The chain has TRBV5-1 and TRBJ2-7; 8 nucleotides agree with TRBD2. J was trimmed by 7 bases and V by 0 bases; bases with no gene match: 9. The length of the CDR3 is 15 residues. CDR1 and CDR2 from the germline V gene are SGHRS and YFSETQ. The CDR3 DNA follows: TGCGCCAGCAGCTTGGACGGGAGGGCCTTCGGGGAGCAGTACTTC. Translation: CASSLDGRAFGEQYF.

This clonotype showed up many times. The chain employs TRBV7-6 and TRBJ2-1; tentative D call: TRBD2 (5 bases). Deletions cut 1 base from V and 10 bases from J, with 11 bases between. This CDR3 spans 13 amino acids. The germline V gene encodes CDR1 SGHVS and CDR2 FNYEAQ. CDR3 sequence: CASSLVSRREQFF. CDR3 in DNA: TGTGCCAGCAGCTTAGTGTCTAGGAGGGAGCAGTTCTTC.

This clonotype has ten or more counts. The V call is TRBV7-9, the J call TRBJ2-3, with 8 bases lining up with TRBD1. After removal of 2 bases from V and 4 bases from J, the junction contained 8 bases not matched to a gene. Per the germline V gene, CDR1 is SEHNR and CDR2 is FQNEAQ (reference sequence). The CDR3 loop spans 16 amino acids. Here the CDR3 DNA reads TGTGCCAGCAGCTTATTGGGGCAGGGGGCCGCAGATACGCAGTATTTT. The encoded protein is CASSLLGQGAADTQYF. Using reference TRBV7-9 and TRBJ2-3 for the parts outside the CDR3, the full variable domain is DTGVSQNPRHKITKRGQNVTFRCDPISEHNRLYWYRQTLGQGPEFLTYFQNEAQLEKSRLLSDRFSAERPKGSFSTLEIQRTEQGDSAMYLCASSLLGQGAADTQYFGPGTRLTVL.

Details on this clonotype: A much larger clone differs from this one at a single base, so this may be a read error. The J gene is TRBJ2-7, the V gene TRBV5-6; 8 bases agree with TRBD1. V trimming: 4 bases; J trimming: 5 bases; junction bases outside the gene matches: 8. The CDR3 consists of 14 residues. The germline V gene has CDR1 SGHDT and CDR2 YYEEEE. CDR3: CASSMDREINEQYF. CDR3 in DNA: TGTGCCAGCAGCATGGACAGGGAGATAAACGAGCAGTACTTC. The variable domain in full, completed from reference TRBV5-6 and TRBJ2-7, reads DAGVTQSPTHLIKTRGQQVTLRCSPKSGHDTVSWYQQALGQGPQFIFQYYEEEERQRGNFPDRFSGHQFPNYSSELNVNALLLGDSALYLCASSMDREINEQYFGPGTRLTVT.